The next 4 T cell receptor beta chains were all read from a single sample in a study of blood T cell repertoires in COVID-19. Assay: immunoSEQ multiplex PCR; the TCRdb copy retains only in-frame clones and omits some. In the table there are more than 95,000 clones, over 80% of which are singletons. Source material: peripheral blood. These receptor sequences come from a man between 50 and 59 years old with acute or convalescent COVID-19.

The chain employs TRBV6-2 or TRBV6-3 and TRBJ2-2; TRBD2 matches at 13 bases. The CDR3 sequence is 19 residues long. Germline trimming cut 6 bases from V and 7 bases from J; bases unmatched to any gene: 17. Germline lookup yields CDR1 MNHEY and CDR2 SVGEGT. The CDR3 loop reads CASSRPAGLAGVPGGELFF. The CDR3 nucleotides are TGTGCCAGCAGCAGACCCGCTGGACTAGCGGGAGTTCCCGGCGGGGAGCTGTTTTTT.

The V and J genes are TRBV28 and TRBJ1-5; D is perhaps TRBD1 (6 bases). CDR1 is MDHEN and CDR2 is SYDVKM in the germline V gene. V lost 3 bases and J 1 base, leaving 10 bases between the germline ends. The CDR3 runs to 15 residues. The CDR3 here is CASSFPGQSNQPQHF. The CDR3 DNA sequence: TGTGCCAGCAGTTTCCCCGGACAGAGCAATCAGCCCCAGCATTTT.

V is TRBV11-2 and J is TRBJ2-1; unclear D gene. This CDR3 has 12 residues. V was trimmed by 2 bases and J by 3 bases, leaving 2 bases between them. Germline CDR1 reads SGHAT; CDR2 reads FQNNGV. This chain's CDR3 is CASSLLYNEQFF. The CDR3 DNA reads TGTGCCAGCAGCTTACTCTACAATGAGCAGTTCTTC.

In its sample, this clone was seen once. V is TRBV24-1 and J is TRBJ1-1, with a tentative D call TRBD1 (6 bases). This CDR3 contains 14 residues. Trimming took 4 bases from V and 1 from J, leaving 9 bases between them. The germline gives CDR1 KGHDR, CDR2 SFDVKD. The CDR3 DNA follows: TGTGCCACCAGTGACCCGGGACAGAACACTGAAGCTTTCTTT. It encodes CATSDPGQNTEAFF.